The clone carrying this T cell receptor (beta chain) was counted only a few times. Its antigen remains unidentified. The germline gives CDR1 SGHRS, CDR2 YFSETQ. The CDR3 consists of 15 residues. V shed 4 bases and J shed 8 bases, with 20 bases lying between them. This sample is drawn from a study of post-analysis software for immune sequencing data. Study details: Disease courses included relapsing-remitting, secondary progressive and progressive-relapsing multiple sclerosis.

General study findings and limits: Patients used about 5 TRBV segments, including TRBV5-6, TRBV5-1 and TRBV20-1, more often than controls. When compared against controls, multiple sclerosis patients showed significantly lower normalized Chao1 diversity.

Presence of unique molecular identifiers characterized the TCR beta cDNA libraries. Using its own MiXCR run on the PCR reads, TCRdb lists one record per CDR3 protein. This table has fewer than 850,000 distinct CDR3 sequences, 30% appearing once. The sample comprised blood. The sequence derives from a girl aged 10 to 17 with multiple sclerosis. The gene calls are TRBV5-1 and TRBJ2-3; possibly TRBD2 for D (5 bases). CDR3 in amino acids: CASSLSTTPRGTQYF. The CDR3 region has the DNA TGCGCCAGCAGCCTTTCCACAACCCCACGGGGTACGCAGTATTTT.